This TCR beta chain was obtained from a study of blood T cell repertoires in COVID-19. On the study more broadly: Acute-phase and convalescent COVID-19 samples originated in the United States, Italy and Spain. PBMCs, B-cell-depleted T cells, or T cells were the source of the cDNA or gDNA that made up the material.

Under the authors' procedure: Reference gene primer amplification in the assay estimated nucleated cell counts. TCRdb's copy holds only in-frame clones and misses some; the assay was immunoSEQ multiplex PCR. The DNA gave D and trimming, while V, J and clone size come from that table. The sample has hundreds of thousands of clones; more than 75% are singletons. The CDR3 covers 14 residues. CDR1 LGHNA and CDR2 YNFKEQ come from the germline V gene. V lost 1 base to trimming and J lost 5 bases, with 9 bases between them. The V gene is TRBV4-2, the J gene TRBJ2-1; no definite D call. Material: peripheral blood. The TCR originated in a middle-aged man with acute or convalescent COVID-19. CDR3 sequence: CASSQVVENNEQFF. CDR3 DNA sequence: TGTGCCAGCAGCCAAGTTGTGGAGAACAATGAGCAGTTCTTC.